This T cell receptor beta chain was retrieved from a study of early T cells in non-severe SARS-CoV-2 infection listed by TCRdb under 2021. For context, the study as a whole: TCR sequencing used bulk RNA from unsorted whole blood, so alpha and beta chains could not be paired. Study-wide conclusions, independent of this receptor: Matching against VDJdb was skewed toward anti-spike CD8 responses, likely underestimated virus-specific expansions, and missed private and CD4 specificities.

The CDR3 sequence holds 18 residues, the cysteine and phenylalanine included. Left in the record is the CDR3 DNA by itself, 54 bases read in frame from the first base. The V end gives up 5 bases and the J end 6 bases, leaving 12 bases in the junction not matched to a gene. The germline V gene (reference sequence) gives CDR1 as MNHEY and CDR2 as SMNVEV. A case-control design nested within a healthcare worker cohort in London, UK, was used, with weekly nasopharyngeal swab PCR tests and blood sampling performed. Healthcare workers were recruited between 23 and 31 March 2020, during the week of the UK lockdown, and were followed weekly for up to about 16 weeks. This clonotype was recorded many times. Its specific antigen is unknown. Base qualities are not recorded, but no much larger clone differs from it by a single base. The method behind the library was 5' RACE. The run used a NextSeq 500. To correct for sequencing error and PCR bias, the TCR library protocol tagged individual cDNA molecules with unique molecular identifiers. Sequencing covered both TCR alpha and beta chains, and within each sample the abundances of alpha and beta sequences were tightly co-correlated. On the authors' methods: V gene, J gene and CDR3 annotation of TCR sequences was performed with Decombinator V4. TCRs were defined as expanded if a significant change between any two time points was detected under a Poisson model with p below 0.0001. TCR abundances were normalised to the total number of TCRs sequenced in each sample and reported as counts per million. MAIT TCRs were defined by TRAV1-2 paired with TRAJ12, TRAJ20 or TRAJ33, and iNKT TCRs by TRAV10 paired with TRAJ18. VDJdb, accessed 1 November 2021, was searched for CMV, EBV and SARS-CoV-2 annotated TCRs, excluding TCRs annotated for multiple antigens. Using fastp trimming at Q25 and MiXCR clonotype assembly, TCRdb reanalyzed the public sequencing data and kept in-frame beta chains. Entries are consolidated by CDR3 protein sequence, retaining the most common genes and DNA. The V and J calls reflect TCRdb's pipeline rather than the authors' work. Across this sample there are 25,000 to 35,000 distinct CDR3 sequences, with about 7% seen only once. The leading ten clones occupy approximately 4% of the sample.

Sequenced input: whole blood. The receptor comes from an adult who was a healthcare worker with PCR-confirmed SARS-CoV-2 infection or an uninfected control (not recorded which). The chain was built from TRBV27 and TRBJ2-3; 15 middle bases align to TRBD2. The DNA reads as follows: TGTGCCAGCAGTACAACCTATGCCGGGACTAGCGGGAGGGATACGCAGTATTTT. It translates to CASSTTYAGTSGRDTQYF.